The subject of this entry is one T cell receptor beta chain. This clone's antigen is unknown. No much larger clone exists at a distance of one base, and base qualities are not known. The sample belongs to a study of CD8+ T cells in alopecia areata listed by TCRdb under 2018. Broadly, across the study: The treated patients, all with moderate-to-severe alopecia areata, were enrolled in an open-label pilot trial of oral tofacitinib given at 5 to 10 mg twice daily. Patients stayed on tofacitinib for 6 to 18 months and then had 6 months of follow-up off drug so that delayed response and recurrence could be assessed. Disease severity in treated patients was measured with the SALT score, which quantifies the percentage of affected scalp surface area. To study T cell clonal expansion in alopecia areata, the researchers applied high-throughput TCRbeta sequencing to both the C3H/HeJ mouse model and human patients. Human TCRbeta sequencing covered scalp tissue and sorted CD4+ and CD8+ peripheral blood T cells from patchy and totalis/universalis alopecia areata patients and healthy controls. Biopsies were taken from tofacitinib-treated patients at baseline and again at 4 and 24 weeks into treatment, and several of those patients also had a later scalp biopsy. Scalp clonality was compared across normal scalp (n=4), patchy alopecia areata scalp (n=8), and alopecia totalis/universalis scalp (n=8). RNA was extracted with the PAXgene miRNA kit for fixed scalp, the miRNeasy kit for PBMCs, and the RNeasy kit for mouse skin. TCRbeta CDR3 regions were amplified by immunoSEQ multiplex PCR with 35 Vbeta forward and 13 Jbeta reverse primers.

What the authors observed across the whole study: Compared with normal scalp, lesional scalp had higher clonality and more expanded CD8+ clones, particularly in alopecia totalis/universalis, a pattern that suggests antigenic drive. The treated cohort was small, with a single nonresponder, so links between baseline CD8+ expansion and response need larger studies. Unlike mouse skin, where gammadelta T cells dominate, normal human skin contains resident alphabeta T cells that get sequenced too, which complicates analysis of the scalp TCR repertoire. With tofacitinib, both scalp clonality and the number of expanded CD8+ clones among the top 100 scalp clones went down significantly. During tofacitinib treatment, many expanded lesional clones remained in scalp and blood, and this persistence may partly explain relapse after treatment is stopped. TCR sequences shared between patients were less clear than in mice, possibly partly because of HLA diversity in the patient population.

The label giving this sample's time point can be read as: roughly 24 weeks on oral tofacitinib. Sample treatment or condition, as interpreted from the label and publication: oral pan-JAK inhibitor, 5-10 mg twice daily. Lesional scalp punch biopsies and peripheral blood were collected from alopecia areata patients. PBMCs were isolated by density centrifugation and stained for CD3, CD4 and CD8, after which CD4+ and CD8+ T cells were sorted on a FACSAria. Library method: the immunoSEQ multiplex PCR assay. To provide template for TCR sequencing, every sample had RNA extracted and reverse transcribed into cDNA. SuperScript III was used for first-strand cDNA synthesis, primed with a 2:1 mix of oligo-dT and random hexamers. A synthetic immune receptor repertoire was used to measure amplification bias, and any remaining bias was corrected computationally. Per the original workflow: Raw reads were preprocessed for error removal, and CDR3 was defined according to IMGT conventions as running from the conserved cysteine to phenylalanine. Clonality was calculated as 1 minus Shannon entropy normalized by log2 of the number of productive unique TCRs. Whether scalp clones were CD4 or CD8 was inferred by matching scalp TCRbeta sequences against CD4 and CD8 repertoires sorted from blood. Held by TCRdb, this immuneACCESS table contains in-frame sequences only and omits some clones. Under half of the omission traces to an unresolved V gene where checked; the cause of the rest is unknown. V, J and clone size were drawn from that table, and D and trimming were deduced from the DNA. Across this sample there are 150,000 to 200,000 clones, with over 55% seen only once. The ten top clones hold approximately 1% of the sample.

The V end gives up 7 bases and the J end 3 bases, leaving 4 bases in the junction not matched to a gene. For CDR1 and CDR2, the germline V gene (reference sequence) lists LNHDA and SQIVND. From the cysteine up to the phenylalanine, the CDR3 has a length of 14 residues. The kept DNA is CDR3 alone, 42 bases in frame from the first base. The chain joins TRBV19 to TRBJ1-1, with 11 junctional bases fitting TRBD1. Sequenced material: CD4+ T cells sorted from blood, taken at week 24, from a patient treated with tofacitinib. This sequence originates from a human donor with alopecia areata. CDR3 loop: CASTMGQGDTEAFF. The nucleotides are TGTGCCAGTACCATGGGACAGGGGGACACTGAAGCTTTCTTT.